Listed below are T cell receptor beta chains from one sample, sequenced in a study of blood T cell repertoires in COVID-19. TCRdb keeps only in-frame clones here, not all; method: immunoSEQ multiplex PCR. The sample has about 150,000 clones; under 90% are singletons. What was sequenced was peripheral blood. The receptors were gathered from a human donor in a cohort sampled during active COVID-19. Each CDR3 is given with its conserved first and last residue. The D gene is left open where the match is weak. Rows give clone size only sometimes, using once, few, many, or a class for an expanded clone.

D,size,length,J,V,CDR3,DNA
.,few,13,TRBJ1-1,TRBV11-3,CASSRNRYTEAFF,TGTGCCAGCAGCCGTAACCGGTACACTGAAGCTTTCTTT
.,.,10,TRBJ1-4,TRBV20-1,CSARAEKLFF,TGCAGTGCTAGGGCCGAAAAACTGTTTTTT
TRBD2,.,16,TRBJ2-7,TRBV10-1,CASSEMGPREDYEQYF,TGCGCCAGCAGTGAGATGGGACCCCGGGAGGACTACGAGCAGTACTTC
TRBD1,.,13,TRBJ2-1,TRBV29-1,CSAGQGNYNEQFF,TGCAGCGCGGGACAGGGGAACTACAATGAGCAGTTCTTC
.,few,11,TRBJ2-3,TRBV30,CAWGGTDTQYF,TGTGCCTGGGGGGGGACAGATACGCAGTATTTT
.,once,14,TRBJ1-1,TRBV6-2/TRBV6-3,CASSFRVVNTEAFF,TGTGCCAGCAGCTTCAGGGTGGTGAACACTGAAGCTTTCTTT
.,.,15,TRBJ1-3,TRBV5-5,CASSLLTGSGNTIYF,TGTGCCAGCAGCCTACTCACCGGGTCTGGAAACACCATATATTTT
.,.,14,TRBJ1-1,TRBV5-1,CASSLAVRDTEAFF,TGCGCCAGCAGCTTAGCCGTCCGTGACACTGAAGCTTTCTTT
TRBD1,.,15,TRBJ1-2,TRBV6-5,CASSNQGARVYGYTF,TGTGCCAGCAGTAATCAGGGGGCTCGGGTCTATGGCTACACCTTC
.,.,15,TRBJ2-5,TRBV18,CASSPLTGAQETQYF,TGTGCCAGCTCACCCTTGACAGGAGCACAAGAGACCCAGTACTTC
.,few,15,TRBJ2-2,TRBV19,CASSPTTGNTGELFF,TGTGCCAGTAGTCCCACTACAGGGAACACCGGGGAGCTGTTTTTT
TRBD2,.,17,TRBJ2-1,TRBV11-3,CASSRGLGLAGGSEQFF,TGTGCCAGCAGCCGAGGGTTGGGACTAGCGGGAGGTTCTGAGCAGTTCTTC
TRBD1,.,16,TRBJ2-7,TRBV6-2/TRBV6-3,CASSRPGQGWSYEQYF,TGTGCCAGCAGTAGGCCCGGACAGGGTTGGTCCTACGAGCAGTACTTC
TRBD1,.,15,TRBJ1-6,TRBV2,CASRDRVSYNSPLHF,TGTGCCAGCAGGGACAGGGTGTCGTATAATTCACCCCTCCACTTT
TRBD1,.,16,TRBJ2-1,TRBV6-2/TRBV6-3,CASSSPGQGSLNEQFF,TGTGCCAGCAGTTCCCCCGGACAGGGGAGTCTGAATGAGCAGTTCTTC
.,.,15,TRBJ1-4,TRBV7-2,CASSSDGGAREKLFF,TGTGCCAGCAGCTCTGATGGGGGCGCGAGGGAAAAACTGTTTTTT